This T cell receptor beta chain was captured in a study of cytomegalovirus exposure and HLA in healthy donors. General study findings and limits: Across donors, sequencing depth was assumed by presence/absence analyses to be roughly uniform.

Worth noting for this clone: Its antigen is not known.

The study ran its PCR with 60 Vbeta and 13 Jbeta primers. Profiling relied on immunoSEQ multiplex PCR, and the TCRdb table lists in-frame clones only, not all of them. The top ten clones hold 1.8% of a sample with about 140,000 clones, about 80% of them seen once. Germline-derived CDR1 and CDR2 are LNHDA and SQIVND (reference sequence). The CDR3 is 13 amino acids. V lost 1 base, J lost 5 bases, and 8 bases lay in between. The sequence came from a man aged 35 to 55 in good health and CMV-seronegative. The V and J genes are TRBV19 and TRBJ2-5; D is possibly TRBD2 (6 bases). Sequenced material: PBMCs. The CDR3 nucleotides are TGTGCCAGTAGTATAGGGGCGGGGGAGACCCAGTACTTC. Its protein product is CASSIGAGETQYF.